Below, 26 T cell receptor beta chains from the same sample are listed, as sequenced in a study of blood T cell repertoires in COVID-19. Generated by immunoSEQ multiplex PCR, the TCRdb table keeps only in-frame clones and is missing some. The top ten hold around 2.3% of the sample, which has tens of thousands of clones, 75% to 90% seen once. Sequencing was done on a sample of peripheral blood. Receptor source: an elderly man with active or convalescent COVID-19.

The chain's CDR3 is CASAILPPQVGTEAFF. CDR3 DNA sequence: TGTGCTAGTGCCATCCTCCCCCCACAGGTCGGGACTGAAGCTTTCTTT. The V and J genes are TRBV12-5 and TRBJ1-1, with TRBD1 as a possible D gene (5 bases). The ends were cut back, 7 bases at V and 5 bases at J, with 23 bases in the middle. There are 16 residues in the CDR3. CDR1 is LGHNT and CDR2 is FRNRAP in the germline V gene.

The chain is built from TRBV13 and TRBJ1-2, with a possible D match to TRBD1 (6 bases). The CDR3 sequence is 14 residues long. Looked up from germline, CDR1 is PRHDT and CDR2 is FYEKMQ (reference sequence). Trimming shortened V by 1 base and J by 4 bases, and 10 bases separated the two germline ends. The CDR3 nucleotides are TGTGCCAGCAGCTTAGTGGCAGGGGTCTATGGCTACACCTTC. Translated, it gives CASSLVAGVYGYTF.

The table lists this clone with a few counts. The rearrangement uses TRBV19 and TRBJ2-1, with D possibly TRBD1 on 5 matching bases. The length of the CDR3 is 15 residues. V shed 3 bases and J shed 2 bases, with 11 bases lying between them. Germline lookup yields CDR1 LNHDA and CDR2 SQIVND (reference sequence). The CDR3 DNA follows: TGTGCCAGTAGTATCCCAGGGTTCCCCTACAATGAGCAGTTCTTC. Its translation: CASSIPGFPYNEQFF.

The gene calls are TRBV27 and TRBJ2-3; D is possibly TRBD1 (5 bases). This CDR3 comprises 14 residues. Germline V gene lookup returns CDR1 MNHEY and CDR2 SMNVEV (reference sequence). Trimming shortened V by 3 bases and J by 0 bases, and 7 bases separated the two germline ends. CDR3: CASSFDSSTDTQYF. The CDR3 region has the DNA TGTGCCAGCAGTTTTGACAGTAGCACAGATACGCAGTATTTT.

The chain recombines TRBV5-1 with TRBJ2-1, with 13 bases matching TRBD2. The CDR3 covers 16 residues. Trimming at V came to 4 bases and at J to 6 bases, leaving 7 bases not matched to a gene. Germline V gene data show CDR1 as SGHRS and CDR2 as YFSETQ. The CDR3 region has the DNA TGCGCCAGCAGCCCTACTACTAGCGGGGGGGTCAATGAGCAGTTCTTC. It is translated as CASSPTTSGGVNEQFF.

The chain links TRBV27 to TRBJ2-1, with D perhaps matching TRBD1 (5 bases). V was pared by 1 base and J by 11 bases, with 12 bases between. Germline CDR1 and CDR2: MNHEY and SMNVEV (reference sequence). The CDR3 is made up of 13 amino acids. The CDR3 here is CASSLLSQGKQFF. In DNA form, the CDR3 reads TGTGCCAGCAGTTTATTGAGTCAGGGTAAGCAGTTCTTC.

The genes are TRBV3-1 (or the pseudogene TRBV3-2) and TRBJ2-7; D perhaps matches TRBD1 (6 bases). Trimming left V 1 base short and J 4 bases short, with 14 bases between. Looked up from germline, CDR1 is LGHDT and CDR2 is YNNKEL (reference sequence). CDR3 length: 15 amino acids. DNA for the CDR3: TGTGCCAGCAGCCAAGTGGCCAGGGGAGCTTACGAGCAGTACTTC. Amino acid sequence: CASSQVARGAYEQYF.

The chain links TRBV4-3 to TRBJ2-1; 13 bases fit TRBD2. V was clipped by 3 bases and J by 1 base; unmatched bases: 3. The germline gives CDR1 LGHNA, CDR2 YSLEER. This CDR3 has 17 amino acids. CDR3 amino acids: CASSHTGLAGSYNEQFF. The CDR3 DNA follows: TGCGCCAGCAGCCACACGGGACTAGCGGGATCCTACAATGAGCAGTTCTTC.

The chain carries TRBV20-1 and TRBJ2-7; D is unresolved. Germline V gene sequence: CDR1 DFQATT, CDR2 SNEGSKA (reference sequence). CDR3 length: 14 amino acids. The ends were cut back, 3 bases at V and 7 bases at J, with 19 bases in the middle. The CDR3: CSASISGNSWEQYF. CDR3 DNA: TGCAGTGCTAGTATTTCAGGAAACTCGTGGGAGCAGTACTTC.

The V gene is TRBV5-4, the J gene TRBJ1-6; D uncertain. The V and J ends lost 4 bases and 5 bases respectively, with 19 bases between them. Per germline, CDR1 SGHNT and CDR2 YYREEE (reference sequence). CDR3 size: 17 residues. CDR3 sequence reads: CASSLAGLGRNNSPLHF. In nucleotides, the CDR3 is TGTGCCAGCAGCCTCGCAGGTTTGGGCCGGAATAATTCACCCCTCCACTTT.

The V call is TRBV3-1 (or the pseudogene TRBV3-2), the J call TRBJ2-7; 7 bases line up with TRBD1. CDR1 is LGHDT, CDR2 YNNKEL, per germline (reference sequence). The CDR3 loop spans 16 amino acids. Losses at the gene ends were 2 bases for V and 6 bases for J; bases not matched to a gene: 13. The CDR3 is CASSQPGQVLHGEQYF. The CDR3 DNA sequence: TGTGCCAGCAGCCAACCCGGACAGGTACTCCACGGCGAGCAGTACTTC.

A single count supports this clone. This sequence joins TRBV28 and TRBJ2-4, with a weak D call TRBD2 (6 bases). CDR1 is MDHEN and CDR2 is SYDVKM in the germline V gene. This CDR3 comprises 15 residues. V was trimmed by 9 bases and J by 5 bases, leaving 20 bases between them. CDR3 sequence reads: CASTNGGSTENIQYF. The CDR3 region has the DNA TGTGCCAGTACCAACGGGGGTAGCACCGAAAACATTCAGTACTTC.

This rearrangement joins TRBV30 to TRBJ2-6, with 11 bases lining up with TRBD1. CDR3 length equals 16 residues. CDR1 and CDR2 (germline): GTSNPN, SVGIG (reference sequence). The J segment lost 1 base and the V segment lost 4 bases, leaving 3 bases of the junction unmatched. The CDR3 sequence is CAWNGQGASGANVLTF. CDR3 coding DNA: TGTGCCTGGAACGGACAGGGGGCGTCTGGGGCCAACGTCCTGACTTTC.

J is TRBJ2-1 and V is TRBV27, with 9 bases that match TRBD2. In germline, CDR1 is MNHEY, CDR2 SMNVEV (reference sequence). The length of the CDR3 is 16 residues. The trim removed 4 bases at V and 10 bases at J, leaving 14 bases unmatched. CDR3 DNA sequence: TGTGCCAGCAGTTATCGGGGGACTAGCCGGTTCCGCGAGCAGTTCTTC. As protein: CASSYRGTSRFREQFF.

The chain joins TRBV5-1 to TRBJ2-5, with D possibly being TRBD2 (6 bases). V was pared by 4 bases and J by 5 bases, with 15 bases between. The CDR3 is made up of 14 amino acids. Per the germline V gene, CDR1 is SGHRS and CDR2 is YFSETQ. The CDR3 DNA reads TGCGCCAGCAGCCCCAGGAGGGGCTCTGAGACCCAGTACTTC. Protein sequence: CASSPRRGSETQYF.

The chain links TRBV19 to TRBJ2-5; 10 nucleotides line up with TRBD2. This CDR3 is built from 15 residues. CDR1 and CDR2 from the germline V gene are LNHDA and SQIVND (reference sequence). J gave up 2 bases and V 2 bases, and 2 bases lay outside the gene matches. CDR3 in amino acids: CASSIRAGGQETQYF. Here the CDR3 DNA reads TGTGCCAGTAGTATAAGAGCGGGGGGGCAAGAGACCCAGTACTTC.

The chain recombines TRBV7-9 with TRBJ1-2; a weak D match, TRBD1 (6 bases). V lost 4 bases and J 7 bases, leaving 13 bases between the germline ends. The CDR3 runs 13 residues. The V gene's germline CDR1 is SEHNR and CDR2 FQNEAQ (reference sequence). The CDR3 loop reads CASSWPGAAGYTF. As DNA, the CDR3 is TGTGCCAGCAGCTGGCCAGGGGCGGCTGGCTACACCTTC.

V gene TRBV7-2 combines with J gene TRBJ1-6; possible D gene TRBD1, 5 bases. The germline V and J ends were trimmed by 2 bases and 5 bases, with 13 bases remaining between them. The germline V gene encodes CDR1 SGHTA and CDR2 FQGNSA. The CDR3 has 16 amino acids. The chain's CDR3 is CASSLNGAKNNSPLHF. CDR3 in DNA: TGTGCCAGCAGCTTAAATGGGGCAAAGAATAATTCACCCCTCCACTTT.

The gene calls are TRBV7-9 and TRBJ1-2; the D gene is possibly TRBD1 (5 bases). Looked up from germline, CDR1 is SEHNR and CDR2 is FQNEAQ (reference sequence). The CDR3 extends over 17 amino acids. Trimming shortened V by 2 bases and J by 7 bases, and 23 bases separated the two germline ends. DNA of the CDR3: TGTGCCAGCAGCTTAACCTACCCGGGACTAAAAGGCTCTGGCTACACCTTC. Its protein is CASSLTYPGLKGSGYTF.

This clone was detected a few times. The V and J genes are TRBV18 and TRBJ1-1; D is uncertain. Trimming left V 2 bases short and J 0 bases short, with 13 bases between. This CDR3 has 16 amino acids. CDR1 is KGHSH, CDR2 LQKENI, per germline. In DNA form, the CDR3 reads TGTGCCAGCTCACCATCCCGTCAGATTATGAACACTGAAGCTTTCTTT. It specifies CASSPSRQIMNTEAFF. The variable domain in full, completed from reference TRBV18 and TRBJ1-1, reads NAGVMQNPRHLVRRRGQEARLRCSPMKGHSHVYWYRQLPEEGLKFMVYLQKENIIDESGMPKERFSAEFPKEGPSILRIQQVVRGDSAAYFCASSPSRQIMNTEAFFGQGTRLTVV.

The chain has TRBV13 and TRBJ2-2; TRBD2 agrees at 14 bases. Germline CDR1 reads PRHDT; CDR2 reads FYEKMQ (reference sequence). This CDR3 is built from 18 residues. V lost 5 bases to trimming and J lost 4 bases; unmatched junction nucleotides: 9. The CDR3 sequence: CASSRLAGGLRVTGELFF. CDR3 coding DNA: TGTGCCAGCAGCCGACTAGCGGGGGGGTTGAGAGTCACCGGGGAGCTGTTTTTT.

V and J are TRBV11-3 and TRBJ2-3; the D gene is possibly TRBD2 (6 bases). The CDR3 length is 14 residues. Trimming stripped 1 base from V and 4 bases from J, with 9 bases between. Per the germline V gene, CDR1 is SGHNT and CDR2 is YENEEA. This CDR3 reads CASSLVASADTQYF. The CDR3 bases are TGTGCCAGCAGCTTAGTGGCTAGCGCAGATACGCAGTATTTT.

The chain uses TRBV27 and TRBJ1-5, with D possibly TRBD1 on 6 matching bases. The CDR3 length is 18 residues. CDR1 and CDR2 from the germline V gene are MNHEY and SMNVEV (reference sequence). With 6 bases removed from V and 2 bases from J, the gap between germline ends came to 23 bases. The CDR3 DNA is TGTGCCAGCAGCCCCAGGGGCAGGGATCGAGTGGGCAATCAGCCCCAGCATTTT. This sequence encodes CASSPRGRDRVGNQPQHF.

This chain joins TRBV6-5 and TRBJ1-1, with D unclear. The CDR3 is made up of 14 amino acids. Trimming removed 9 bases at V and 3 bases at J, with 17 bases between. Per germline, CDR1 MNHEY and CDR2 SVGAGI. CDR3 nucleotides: TGTGCCAGTGAGGGCCTGGGGTCGGACACTGAAGCTTTCTTT. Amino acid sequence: CASEGLGSDTEAFF.

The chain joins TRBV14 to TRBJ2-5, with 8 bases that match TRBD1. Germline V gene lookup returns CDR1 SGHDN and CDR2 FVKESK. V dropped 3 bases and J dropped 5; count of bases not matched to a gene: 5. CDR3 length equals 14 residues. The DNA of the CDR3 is TGTGCCAGCAGCCAGACCAGGGGGCTCGAGACCCAGTACTTC. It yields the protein CASSQTRGLETQYF.

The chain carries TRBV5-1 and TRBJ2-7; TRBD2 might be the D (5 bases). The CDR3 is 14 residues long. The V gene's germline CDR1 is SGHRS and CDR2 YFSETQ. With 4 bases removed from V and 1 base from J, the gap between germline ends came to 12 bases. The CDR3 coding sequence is TGCGCCAGCAGCGAGGCAGAGGGTTCCTACGAGCAGTACTTC. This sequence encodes CASSEAEGSYEQYF.